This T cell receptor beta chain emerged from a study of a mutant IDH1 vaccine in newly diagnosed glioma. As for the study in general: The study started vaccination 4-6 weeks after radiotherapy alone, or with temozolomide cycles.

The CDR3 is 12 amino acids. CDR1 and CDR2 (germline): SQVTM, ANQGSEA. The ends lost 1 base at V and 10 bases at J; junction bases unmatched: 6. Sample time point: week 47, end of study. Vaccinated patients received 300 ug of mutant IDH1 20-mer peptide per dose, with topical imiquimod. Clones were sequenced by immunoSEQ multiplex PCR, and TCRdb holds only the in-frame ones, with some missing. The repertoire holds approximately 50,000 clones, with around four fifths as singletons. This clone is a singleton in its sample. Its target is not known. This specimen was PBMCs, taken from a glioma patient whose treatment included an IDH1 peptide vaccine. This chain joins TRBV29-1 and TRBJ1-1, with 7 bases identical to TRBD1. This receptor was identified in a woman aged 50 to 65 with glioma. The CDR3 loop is CSVEGLGDRAFF. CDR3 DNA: TGCAGCGTTGAAGGGTTGGGGGACAGAGCTTTCTTT. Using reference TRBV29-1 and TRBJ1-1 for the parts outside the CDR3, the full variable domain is SAVISQKPSRDICQRGTSLTIQCQVDSQVTMMFWYRQQPGQSLTLIATANQGSEATYESGFVIDKFPISRPNLTFSTLTVSNMSPEDSSIYLCSVEGLGDRAFFGQGTRLTVV.